This is a list of T cell receptor beta chains from one sample in a study of CD4 T cells in relation to SARS-CoV-2 and coronaviruses. Clones were read by immunoSEQ multiplex PCR, and TCRdb kept only the in-frame ones, dropping some. The repertoire holds tens of thousands of clones, with about 91% as singletons. The sample was naive CD4+ T cells from PBMCs. These receptor sequences come from an adult with COVID-19. CDR3s include the opening cysteine and the closing phenylalanine or tryptophan. Fields, in order: J gene, D gene, clone size, V gene, CDR3 protein, CDR3 DNA. The D gene is left open where the match is weak. Clone sizes are given selectively: once, few, many, or a class where the clone is expanded.

J gene: TRBJ1-1; D gene: -; clone size: -; V gene: TRBV15; CDR3 protein: CATSVRTGNTEAFF; CDR3 DNA: TGTGCCACCAGCGTGAGGACGGGGAACACTGAAGCTTTCTTT
J gene: TRBJ1-5; D gene: -; clone size: -; V gene: TRBV6-2/TRBV6-3; CDR3 protein: CASSSPGNRHF; CDR3 DNA: TGTGCCAGCAGTTCGCCGGGGAACAGGCATTTT
J gene: TRBJ2-2; D gene: -; clone size: once; V gene: TRBV5-4; CDR3 protein: CASSLGNTGELFF; CDR3 DNA: TGTGCCAGCAGCTTGGGGAACACCGGGGAGCTGTTTTTT
J gene: TRBJ2-7; D gene: TRBD2; clone size: -; V gene: TRBV10-3; CDR3 protein: CATHSTSGSGEQYF; CDR3 DNA: TGTGCCACTCACTCGACTAGCGGGAGTGGCGAGCAGTACTTC
J gene: TRBJ2-7; D gene: TRBD1; clone size: -; V gene: TRBV6-5; CDR3 protein: CAILRDSYYEQYF; CDR3 DNA: TGTGCCATTCTTAGGGACAGTTACTACGAGCAGTACTTC
J gene: TRBJ2-3; D gene: -; clone size: -; V gene: TRBV2; CDR3 protein: CASRRGSTDTQYF; CDR3 DNA: TGTGCCAGCAGACGCGGGAGCACAGATACGCAGTATTTT
J gene: TRBJ1-1; D gene: -; clone size: -; V gene: TRBV19; CDR3 protein: CASAGGFTEAFF; CDR3 DNA: TGTGCCAGTGCGGGGGGATTCACTGAAGCTTTCTTT
J gene: TRBJ2-7; D gene: -; clone size: once; V gene: TRBV30; CDR3 protein: CAWSVLLEAHEQYF; CDR3 DNA: TGTGCCTGGAGTGTTCTCCTAGAGGCCCACGAGCAGTACTTC
J gene: TRBJ1-2; D gene: -; clone size: -; V gene: TRBV6-2/TRBV6-3; CDR3 protein: CASSYSPQQLGYGYTF; CDR3 DNA: TGTGCCAGCAGTTACTCGCCCCAGCAGCTTGGCTATGGCTACACCTTC
J gene: TRBJ2-3; D gene: TRBD2; clone size: -; V gene: TRBV5-1; CDR3 protein: CASRPTSGTTDTQYF; CDR3 DNA: TGCGCCAGCAGACCGACTAGCGGGACGACAGATACGCAGTATTTT
J gene: TRBJ1-5; D gene: -; clone size: few; V gene: TRBV28; CDR3 protein: CASRGVGLNQPQHF; CDR3 DNA: TGTGCCAGCCGGGGTGTGGGTCTCAATCAGCCCCAGCATTTT
J gene: TRBJ2-3; D gene: TRBD1; clone size: -; V gene: TRBV9; CDR3 protein: CASSVAERSWDRSTDTQYF; CDR3 DNA: TGTGCCAGCAGCGTAGCGGAGAGATCTTGGGACAGGAGCACAGATACGCAGTATTTT
J gene: TRBJ1-2; D gene: -; clone size: -; V gene: TRBV15; CDR3 protein: CATSSGSNYGYTF; CDR3 DNA: TGTGCCACCTCAAGTGGCAGCAACTATGGCTACACCTTC
J gene: TRBJ1-1; D gene: -; clone size: -; V gene: TRBV11-2; CDR3 protein: CASSGADRRNTEAFF; CDR3 DNA: TGTGCCAGCAGCGGGGCCGACAGAAGGAACACTGAAGCTTTCTTT
J gene: TRBJ2-7; D gene: -; clone size: -; V gene: TRBV5-4; CDR3 protein: CASSLAGTSGLYEQYF; CDR3 DNA: TGTGCCAGCAGCTTAGCAGGGACCTCGGGGCTTTACGAGCAGTACTTC
J gene: TRBJ2-5; D gene: -; clone size: -; V gene: TRBV28; CDR3 protein: CASLGTGAGLTQETQYF; CDR3 DNA: TGTGCCAGTCTAGGTACTGGAGCAGGGTTGACCCAAGAGACCCAGTACTTC
J gene: TRBJ2-3; D gene: -; clone size: -; V gene: TRBV9; CDR3 protein: CASSLREGSTDTQYF; CDR3 DNA: TGTGCCAGCTCTCTCAGGGAAGGGAGCACAGATACGCAGTATTTT
J gene: TRBJ2-7; D gene: -; clone size: -; V gene: TRBV7-8; CDR3 protein: CASSSPGLAYEQYF; CDR3 DNA: TGTGCCAGCAGCTCCCCGGGACTTGCTTACGAGCAGTACTTC
J gene: TRBJ2-7; D gene: -; clone size: -; V gene: TRBV7-2; CDR3 protein: CASSLEASVTEQYF; CDR3 DNA: TGTGCCAGCAGCTTAGAGGCTTCTGTCACCGAGCAGTACTTC
J gene: TRBJ1-1; D gene: -; clone size: -; V gene: TRBV18; CDR3 protein: CASSPGGFSSATEAFF; CDR3 DNA: TGTGCCAGCTCACCAGGGGGGTTCTCTAGTGCCACTGAAGCTTTCTTT
J gene: TRBJ2-1; D gene: -; clone size: -; V gene: TRBV3-1/TRBV3-2; CDR3 protein: CASSPLGGAYNEQFF; CDR3 DNA: TGTGCCAGCAGCCCCCTGGGCGGGGCGTACAATGAGCAGTTCTTC
J gene: TRBJ2-1; D gene: TRBD2; clone size: -; V gene: TRBV28; CDR3 protein: CASSGGTSGSLGNEQFF; CDR3 DNA: TGTGCCAGCAGTGGCGGGACTAGCGGGAGTCTGGGAAATGAGCAGTTCTTC
J gene: TRBJ2-3; D gene: -; clone size: -; V gene: TRBV7-3; CDR3 protein: CASSYGDTQYF; CDR3 DNA: TGTGCCAGCAGCTACGGGGATACGCAGTATTTT
J gene: TRBJ2-3; D gene: TRBD2; clone size: -; V gene: TRBV4-3; CDR3 protein: CASSHRTSGTPDTQYF; CDR3 DNA: TGCGCCAGCAGCCACAGGACTAGCGGGACTCCAGATACGCAGTATTTT
J gene: TRBJ2-3; D gene: -; clone size: -; V gene: TRBV11-2; CDR3 protein: CASSSVSVDDTQYF; CDR3 DNA: TGTGCCAGCAGCTCCGTATCGGTCGACGATACGCAGTATTTT
J gene: TRBJ2-5; D gene: TRBD2; clone size: -; V gene: TRBV5-1; CDR3 protein: CASSKVAGEETQYF; CDR3 DNA: TGCGCCAGCAGCAAAGTAGCGGGAGAAGAGACCCAGTACTTC
J gene: TRBJ2-1; D gene: TRBD2; clone size: -; V gene: TRBV4-1; CDR3 protein: CASSRIPGLAGVPHSDEQFF; CDR3 DNA: TGCGCCAGCAGCCGGATTCCGGGACTAGCGGGAGTTCCCCATTCGGATGAGCAGTTCTTC
J gene: TRBJ2-1; D gene: TRBD2; clone size: -; V gene: TRBV11-1; CDR3 protein: CASGTSGSNEQFF; CDR3 DNA: TGTGCCAGCGGGACTAGCGGGAGCAATGAGCAGTTCTTC
J gene: TRBJ1-2; D gene: -; clone size: -; V gene: TRBV19; CDR3 protein: CASSKGQLGDGYTF; CDR3 DNA: TGTGCCAGTAGTAAGGGACAACTGGGCGATGGCTACACCTTC
J gene: TRBJ2-7; D gene: -; clone size: -; V gene: TRBV25-1; CDR3 protein: CASSEWGTFSYEQYF; CDR3 DNA: TGTGCCAGCAGTGAATGGGGGACATTCTCCTACGAGCAGTACTTC
J gene: TRBJ1-5; D gene: TRBD1; clone size: few; V gene: TRBV2; CDR3 protein: CASSRDRGSRQPQHF; CDR3 DNA: TGTGCCAGCAGTCGGGACAGGGGAAGCCGCCAGCCCCAGCATTTT
J gene: TRBJ2-7; D gene: -; clone size: -; V gene: TRBV5-1; CDR3 protein: CASSLGWDNSYEQYF; CDR3 DNA: TGCGCCAGCAGCTTGGGGTGGGACAACTCCTACGAGCAGTACTTC
J gene: TRBJ2-3; D gene: -; clone size: -; V gene: TRBV2; CDR3 protein: CASSVAGTDTQYF; CDR3 DNA: TGTGCCAGCAGTGTGGCAGGGACAGATACGCAGTATTTT
J gene: TRBJ1-4; D gene: -; clone size: -; V gene: TRBV19; CDR3 protein: CASSRLSKGEKLFF; CDR3 DNA: TGTGCCAGTAGTAGACTGTCCAAAGGCGAAAAACTGTTTTTT
J gene: TRBJ2-6; D gene: -; clone size: -; V gene: TRBV29-1; CDR3 protein: CSVGPRGGGANVLTF; CDR3 DNA: TGCAGCGTTGGCCCCAGGGGCGGTGGGGCCAACGTCCTGACTTTC
J gene: TRBJ2-7; D gene: -; clone size: -; V gene: TRBV7-9; CDR3 protein: CASSLEGRTYEQYF; CDR3 DNA: TGTGCCAGCAGCTTAGAAGGACGGACCTACGAGCAGTACTTC
J gene: TRBJ2-1; D gene: TRBD1; clone size: -; V gene: TRBV7-6; CDR3 protein: CASSSRQGAKNEQFF; CDR3 DNA: TGTGCCAGCAGCTCCCGACAGGGGGCGAAGAATGAGCAGTTCTTC
J gene: TRBJ2-6; D gene: -; clone size: -; V gene: TRBV28; CDR3 protein: CASSLWRSGANVLTF; CDR3 DNA: TGTGCCAGCAGTTTATGGCGCTCTGGGGCCAACGTCCTGACTTTC
J gene: TRBJ2-1; D gene: -; clone size: -; V gene: TRBV6-5; CDR3 protein: CASSRQDEQFF; CDR3 DNA: TGTGCCAGCAGCCGACAGGATGAGCAGTTCTTC
J gene: TRBJ2-1; D gene: TRBD2; clone size: -; V gene: TRBV6-5; CDR3 protein: CASSRLAGDRNEQFF; CDR3 DNA: TGTGCCAGCAGCAGACTAGCGGGAGATAGGAATGAGCAGTTCTTC
J gene: TRBJ2-7; D gene: TRBD1; clone size: -; V gene: TRBV7-8; CDR3 protein: CASSLEQGTYEQYF; CDR3 DNA: TGTGCCAGCAGCTTAGAACAGGGGACCTACGAGCAGTACTTC
J gene: TRBJ2-3; D gene: -; clone size: -; V gene: TRBV3-1/TRBV3-2; CDR3 protein: CASSQGEDLDTQYF; CDR3 DNA: TGTGCCAGCAGCCAAGGAGAAGACTTGGATACGCAGTATTTT
J gene: TRBJ2-5; D gene: -; clone size: -; V gene: TRBV15; CDR3 protein: CATSRSPPGRRQETQYF; CDR3 DNA: TGTGCCACCAGCAGATCCCCTCCGGGACGTAGACAAGAGACCCAGTACTTC
J gene: TRBJ2-3; D gene: TRBD2; clone size: -; V gene: TRBV9; CDR3 protein: CASSASGRGGTDTQYF; CDR3 DNA: TGTGCCAGCAGCGCCAGCGGGAGGGGGGGCACAGATACGCAGTATTTT
J gene: TRBJ2-1; D gene: -; clone size: once; V gene: TRBV5-1; CDR3 protein: CASRSDPSSYNEQFF; CDR3 DNA: TGCGCCAGCAGAAGCGACCCGAGCTCCTACAATGAGCAGTTCTTC
J gene: TRBJ2-5; D gene: TRBD2; clone size: -; V gene: TRBV5-4; CDR3 protein: CASSLSAGGSETQYF; CDR3 DNA: TGTGCCAGCAGCTTGTCAGCGGGAGGATCTGAGACCCAGTACTTC
J gene: TRBJ2-1; D gene: -; clone size: once; V gene: TRBV5-4; CDR3 protein: CASSPPPGVQFYNEQFF; CDR3 DNA: TGTGCCAGCAGTCCACCGCCGGGAGTACAGTTCTACAATGAGCAGTTCTTC
J gene: TRBJ2-7; D gene: -; clone size: -; V gene: TRBV18; CDR3 protein: CASSPGRRDREQYF; CDR3 DNA: TGTGCCAGCTCACCAGGAAGGAGGGATCGCGAGCAGTACTTC
J gene: TRBJ2-5; D gene: -; clone size: -; V gene: TRBV19; CDR3 protein: CASNSWGVEETQYF; CDR3 DNA: TGTGCCAGTAACAGTTGGGGGGTTGAAGAGACCCAGTACTTC
J gene: TRBJ2-1; D gene: -; clone size: -; V gene: TRBV7-3; CDR3 protein: CASSLASRARINEQFF; CDR3 DNA: TGTGCCAGCAGCTTAGCGTCCCGAGCGCGAATTAATGAGCAGTTCTTC
J gene: TRBJ2-1; D gene: -; clone size: -; V gene: TRBV7-6; CDR3 protein: CASSHGTLSYNEQFF; CDR3 DNA: TGTGCCAGCAGCCACGGGACTCTCTCCTACAATGAGCAGTTCTTC
J gene: TRBJ1-3; D gene: -; clone size: -; V gene: TRBV15; CDR3 protein: CATWGGSGNTIYF; CDR3 DNA: TGTGCCACCTGGGGCGGCTCTGGAAACACCATATATTTT
J gene: TRBJ2-3; D gene: TRBD2; clone size: -; V gene: TRBV5-5; CDR3 protein: CASSVTSGILITDTQYF; CDR3 DNA: TGTGCCAGCAGCGTTACTAGCGGGATCCTCATCACAGATACGCAGTATTTT
J gene: TRBJ1-6; D gene: -; clone size: -; V gene: TRBV5-1; CDR3 protein: CANPSKGGVSSYNSPLHF; CDR3 DNA: TGCGCCAACCCGTCAAAAGGTGGGGTTAGCTCCTATAATTCACCCCTCCACTTT
J gene: TRBJ1-5; D gene: -; clone size: -; V gene: TRBV28; CDR3 protein: CACNREVRNQPQHF; CDR3 DNA: TGTGCCTGCAACAGGGAAGTTCGGAATCAGCCCCAGCATTTT
J gene: TRBJ1-5; D gene: TRBD1; clone size: once; V gene: TRBV28; CDR3 protein: CASSLGTGANQPQHF; CDR3 DNA: TGTGCCAGCAGTTTGGGGACAGGGGCCAATCAGCCCCAGCATTTT
J gene: TRBJ2-5; D gene: -; clone size: -; V gene: TRBV27; CDR3 protein: CASRTRAGGTQETQYF; CDR3 DNA: TGTGCCAGCAGAACCCGGGCCGGCGGGACGCAGGAGACCCAGTACTTC
J gene: TRBJ2-1; D gene: -; clone size: once; V gene: TRBV11-2; CDR3 protein: CASSLDGPGQQFF; CDR3 DNA: TGTGCCAGCAGCTTAGATGGGCCGGGACAACAGTTCTTC
J gene: TRBJ2-1; D gene: TRBD1; clone size: -; V gene: TRBV27; CDR3 protein: CASSTLLTGTADNEQFF; CDR3 DNA: TGTGCCAGCAGTACACTACTTACAGGGACAGCCGACAATGAGCAGTTCTTC
J gene: TRBJ2-5; D gene: -; clone size: -; V gene: TRBV21-1; CDR3 protein: CASSKEDRVRETQYF; CDR3 DNA: TGTGCCAGCAGCAAAGAAGACAGGGTCCGGGAGACCCAGTACTTC